This TCR beta chain was identified during a study of blood T cell repertoires in COVID-19. Trimming cost V 3 bases and J 6 bases, with 17 bases left between them. This CDR3 has 15 residues. CDR1 SGHRS and CDR2 YFSETQ come from the germline V gene. Profiling relied on immunoSEQ multiplex PCR, and the TCRdb table lists in-frame clones only, not all of them. The table records roughly 80,000 clones, about nine tenths of them present only once. The sequence derives from a woman over 75 with acute or convalescent COVID-19. V and J are TRBV5-1 and TRBJ2-3; TRBD2 might be the D (6 bases). The sample taken for sequencing was peripheral blood. DNA for the CDR3: TGCGCCAGCAGCTCCGAGGGACTGCCTCTTGATACGCAGTATTTT. Translating gives CASSSEGLPLDTQYF.